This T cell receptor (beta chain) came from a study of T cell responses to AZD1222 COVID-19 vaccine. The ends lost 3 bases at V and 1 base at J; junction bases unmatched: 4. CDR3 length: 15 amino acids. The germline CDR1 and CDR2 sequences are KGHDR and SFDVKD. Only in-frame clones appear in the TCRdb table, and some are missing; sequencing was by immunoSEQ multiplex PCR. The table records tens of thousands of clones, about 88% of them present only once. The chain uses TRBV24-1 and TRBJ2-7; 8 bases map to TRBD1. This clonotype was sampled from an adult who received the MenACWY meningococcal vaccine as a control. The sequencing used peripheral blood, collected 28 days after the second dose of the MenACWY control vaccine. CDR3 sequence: CATSDTGDRSYEQYF. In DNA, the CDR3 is TGTGCCACCAGTGATACAGGGGACAGGTCCTACGAGCAGTACTTC.